Listed here are 14 T cell receptor beta chains from one sample, sequenced in a study of blood T cell repertoires in COVID-19. Profiling relied on immunoSEQ multiplex PCR, and the TCRdb table lists in-frame clones only, not all of them. Of over 60,000 clones in the sample, about 81% were seen once. Sequencing was done on a sample of peripheral blood. These receptors all come from a human donor in a cohort sampled during active COVID-19.

This clone has just one count. The chain has TRBV3-1 (or the pseudogene TRBV3-2) and TRBJ1-1; perhaps TRBD1 as D (6 bases). CDR1 is LGHDT and CDR2 is YNNKEL in the germline V gene (reference sequence). CDR3 length equals 14 residues. V lost 4 bases and J 8 bases, leaving 17 bases between the germline ends. The CDR3 spells CASSRDTTPTEAFF. CDR3 DNA: TGTGCCAGCAGCCGGGACACTACACCGACCGAAGCTTTCTTT.

The CDR3 is CASPRSGSGTGELFF. The CDR3 DNA sequence: TGTGCCAGCCCACGATCCGGGTCCGGCACCGGGGAGCTGTTTTTT. The chain combines TRBV6-5 with TRBJ2-2; the D is unclear. Trimming stripped 8 bases from V and 4 bases from J, with 17 bases between. The CDR3 runs to 15 residues. CDR1 and CDR2 from the germline V gene are MNHEY and SVGAGI.

The chain combines TRBV27 with TRBJ1-6, with 7 bases that match TRBD1. Trimming removed 6 bases from V and 7 bases from J; junction bases left unmatched: 6. CDR3 length: 14 residues. Germline assignment: CDR1 MNHEY and CDR2 SMNVEV (reference sequence). As DNA, the CDR3 is TGTGCCAGCAGGACAGGGCTGGGGAATTCACCCCTCCACTTT. Residues: CASRTGLGNSPLHF.

The genes are TRBV5-6 and TRBJ2-1; 9 bases map to TRBD2. Losses at the gene ends were 2 bases for V and 7 bases for J; bases not matched to a gene: 4. The CDR3 has 14 amino acids. Germline CDR1 reads SGHDT; CDR2 reads YYEEEE. The CDR3 loop reads CASSFVAGGNEQFF. In DNA form, the CDR3 reads TGTGCCAGCAGCTTCGTGGCGGGAGGGAATGAGCAGTTCTTC.

V and J are TRBV30 and TRBJ1-1; D remains unclear. CDR1 is GTSNPN and CDR2 is SVGIG in the germline V gene (reference sequence). Trimming shortened V by 1 base and J by 3 bases, and 9 bases separated the two germline ends. The CDR3 is made up of 13 amino acids. The CDR3 sequence: CAWSADFYTEAFF. The CDR3 DNA follows: TGTGCCTGGAGTGCGGACTTCTACACTGAAGCTTTCTTT.

The chain recombines TRBV19 with TRBJ1-5; D ambiguous. The CDR3 spans 15 residues. The V gene's germline CDR1 is LNHDA and CDR2 SQIVND (reference sequence). V was clipped by 0 bases and J by 7 bases, with 13 bases between them. Here the CDR3 reads CASSIDQIPGQPQHF. DNA of the CDR3: TGTGCCAGTAGTATAGATCAAATACCGGGGCAGCCCCAGCATTTT.

The CDR3: CASSPDRATYEQYF. The CDR3 DNA follows: TGTGCCAGTAGTCCTGACAGGGCGACCTACGAGCAGTACTTC. The chain uses TRBV19 and TRBJ2-7; 7 positions match TRBD1. V dropped 5 bases and J dropped 2; count of bases not matched to a gene: 6. The germline V gene encodes CDR1 LNHDA and CDR2 SQIVND (reference sequence). This CDR3 has 14 amino acids.

This clone was picked up a small number of times. The V gene is TRBV30, the J gene TRBJ1-1; D may be TRBD1 (6 bases). The CDR3 is made up of 12 amino acids. Germline-derived CDR1 and CDR2 are GTSNPN and SVGIG (reference sequence). V lost 2 bases and J lost 7, with 11 bases in between. CDR3 DNA: TGTGCCTGGAGTTCGGGGGGCGGTGAAGCTTTCTTT. Encoded protein: CAWSSGGGEAFF. Looking up the rest from reference TRBV30 and TRBJ1-1 gives the full variable domain: SQTIHQWPATLVQPVGSPLSLECTVEGTSNPNLYWYRQAAGRGLQLLFYSVGIGQISSEVPQNLSASRPQDRQFILSSKKLLLSDSGFYLCAWSSGGGEAFFGQGTRLTVV.

The chain carries TRBV20-1 and TRBJ2-1, with D perhaps TRBD2 (5 bases). In germline, CDR1 is DFQATT, CDR2 SNEGSKA (reference sequence). Trimming took off 5 bases at V and 8 bases at J, with 10 bases between the two ends. The length of the CDR3 is 11 residues. CDR3 coding DNA: TGCAGTGCTTCTGACGGGGATGAGCAGTTCTTC. Translated: CSASDGDEQFF.

The rearrangement links TRBV27 to TRBJ1-1, with 7 bases that match TRBD1. The germline CDR1 and CDR2 sequences are MNHEY and SMNVEV (reference sequence). V trimming: 5 bases; J trimming: 3 bases; junction bases outside the gene matches: 9. The CDR3 loop spans 15 amino acids. CDR3 in amino acids: CASSPIGRGDTEAFF. CDR3 sequence (DNA): TGTGCCAGCAGTCCAATAGGCAGGGGGGACACTGAAGCTTTCTTT.

This clone was seen just once. The rearrangement joins TRBV21-1 to TRBJ2-3; TRBD2 was called by the table and not checked on the DNA. TRBV21-1 is classified as a pseudogene. This CDR3 is 17 amino acids long. The CDR3 loop is CASSKRRLAERTDTQYF. The CDR3 nucleotides read TGTGCCAGCAGCAAAAGGCGACTAGCGGAACGCACAGATACGCAGTATTTT.

The rearrangement joins TRBV27 to TRBJ2-3, with 8 bases identical to TRBD2. The germline CDR1 and CDR2 sequences are MNHEY and SMNVEV (reference sequence). There are 16 residues in the CDR3. Trimming took 1 base from V and 0 from J; bases not matched to a gene: 3. The CDR3 nucleotides are TGTGCCAGCAGTTTATTGGCTAGCGGGAGCACAGATACGCAGTATTTT. Amino acids: CASSLLASGSTDTQYF.

This clone was seen a few times. The rearrangement uses TRBV2 and TRBJ1-5, with D tentatively TRBD1 (5 bases). The CDR3 contains 17 residues. CDR1 and CDR2 (germline): SNHLY, FYNNEI. Deletions cut 2 bases from V and 1 base from J, with 15 bases between. CDR3 DNA: TGTGCCAGCAGTGAAATAAAGGGGTTGAGCAGCAATCAGCCCCAGCATTTT. Translation gives CASSEIKGLSSNQPQHF.

The chain recombines TRBV4-2 with TRBJ1-2, with D maybe TRBD1 (6 bases). The V gene's germline CDR1 is LGHNA and CDR2 YNFKEQ. This CDR3 is built from 15 residues. V gave up 1 base and J gave up 8 bases, with 17 bases separating them. CDR3 DNA: TGTGCCAGCAGCCAAGCGGAGTACAGGGCGGGCGGCTACACCTTC. It translates to CASSQAEYRAGGYTF.